One sample yielded the 9 T cell receptor beta chains listed below, sequenced in a study of blood T cell repertoires in COVID-19. The table came from immunoSEQ multiplex PCR; TCRdb's copy has only in-frame clones and leaves some out. The sample holds tens of thousands of clones, roughly 89% seen once. The sample comprised peripheral blood. The origin of the receptors is a human donor in a cohort sampled during active COVID-19.

The chain employs TRBV10-2 and TRBJ1-1; no definite D call. The germline CDR1 and CDR2 sequences are WSHSY and SAAADI. V dropped 7 bases and J dropped 2 bases, with 8 bases sitting between them. The CDR3 totals 12 residues. The CDR3 DNA reads as TGCGCCAGCACTAATTTTAACACTGAAGCTTTCTTT. Its protein product is CASTNFNTEAFF.

The J gene is TRBJ1-1, the V gene TRBV29-1, with 8 bases fitting TRBD1. Germline V gene lookup returns CDR1 SQVTM and CDR2 ANQGSEA. CDR3 length: 13 residues. Losses at the gene ends were 3 bases for V and 1 base for J; bases not matched to a gene: 1. The CDR3 loop is CSVEGTGNTEAFF. The CDR3 bases are TGCAGCGTTGAGGGGACAGGGAACACTGAAGCTTTCTTT.

The chain uses TRBV4-1 and TRBJ1-1, with a possible D match to TRBD1 (5 bases). There are 13 residues in the CDR3. Germline CDR1 reads MGHRA; CDR2 reads YSYEKL. Trimming shortened V by 4 bases and J by 8 bases, and 14 bases separated the two germline ends. The CDR3 protein is CASSLPAGDEAFF. The CDR3 DNA reads TGCGCCAGCAGCCTCCCGGCGGGGGACGAAGCTTTCTTT.

This clone appeared once. The CDR3 sequence: CASSEQEGRGLGSPLHF. CDR3 bases: TGTGCCAGCAGTGAGCAGGAGGGCAGGGGGCTCGGATCACCCCTCCACTTT. The gene calls are TRBV2 and TRBJ1-6; TRBD1 matches 8 bases. Germline V gene sequence: CDR1 SNHLY, CDR2 FYNNEI. Trimming took 3 bases from V and 10 from J; bases not matched to a gene: 14. The CDR3 extends over 17 amino acids.

This clone was counted once. The V gene is TRBV4-2, the J gene TRBJ1-4; TRBD1 matches 10 bases. The V and J ends lost 3 bases and 2 bases, in that order; junction bases with no gene match: 6. The V gene's germline CDR1 is LGHNA and CDR2 YNFKEQ. The CDR3 totals 17 residues. The CDR3 sequence: CASSHGQGGSTNEKLFF. CDR3 sequence (DNA): TGTGCCAGCAGCCACGGACAGGGGGGTTCCACTAATGAAAAACTGTTTTTT.

The rearrangement links TRBV6-5 to TRBJ2-7; 9 bases line up with TRBD1. The CDR3 length is 14 residues. CDR1 is MNHEY and CDR2 is SVGAGI in the germline V gene. V shed 7 bases and J 3 bases; nucleotides not matched to a gene: 7. CDR3 residues: CASKDRGGYYEQYF. The CDR3 DNA reads as TGTGCCAGCAAGGACAGGGGAGGATACTACGAGCAGTACTTC.

The chain uses TRBV6-6 and TRBJ2-7, with TRBD1 identical over 8 bases. Trimming removed 0 bases from V and 3 bases from J; junction bases left unmatched: 7. CDR1 is MNHNY and CDR2 is SVGAGI in the germline V gene (reference sequence). CDR3 length equals 16 residues. As DNA, the CDR3 is TGTGCCAGCAGTTACTCCCCGGGACAGGTTAGCTACGAGCAGTACTTC. Protein: CASSYSPGQVSYEQYF.

V gene TRBV19 combines with J gene TRBJ1-5; 7 positions agree with TRBD1. The CDR3 has 14 amino acids. V gave up 5 bases and J gave up 2 bases; unmatched junction bases: 3. The germline V gene encodes CDR1 LNHDA and CDR2 SQIVND (reference sequence). CDR3 region: CASSPTGGNQPQHF. The CDR3 nucleotides read TGTGCCAGTAGTCCAACAGGGGGCAATCAGCCCCAGCATTTT.

This clone has just a few counts. The V and J genes are TRBV7-9 and TRBJ2-3; D ambiguous. Germline values: CDR1 SEHNR, CDR2 FQNEAQ (reference sequence). With 5 bases removed from V and 6 bases from J, the gap between germline ends came to 6 bases. The CDR3 sequence is 11 residues long. CDR3 sequence (DNA): TGTGCCAGCAGCGTGGCTGATACGCAGTATTTT. It translates to CASSVADTQYF.